The entry below gives a single TCR beta chain sequence along with its context. This CDR3 spans 15 amino acids. V gave up 3 bases and J gave up 6 bases; unmatched junction bases: 7. CDR1 and CDR2 (germline): PRHDT, FYEKMQ (reference sequence). Sequencing used immunoSEQ multiplex PCR; TCRdb keeps in-frame clones, though not all of them. The sample lists about 180,000 clones, 65% to 90% seen once, with around 8.6% in the top ten. The data stem from a study of blood T cell repertoires in COVID-19. Study-level information: There were acute and convalescent COVID-19 samples, and they came from the United States, Italy and Spain. From T cells, B-cell-depleted T cells, or PBMCs came the material, which was cDNA or gDNA.

The sequencing sample was made of peripheral blood. The rearrangement joins TRBV13 to TRBJ1-5; 8 nucleotides align to TRBD1. This TCR derives from a man aged 45-60 years with active or convalescent COVID-19. The CDR3 sequence is CASSFSHRGGQPQHF. DNA for the CDR3: TGTGCCAGCAGCTTCTCCCACAGGGGGGGTCAGCCCCAGCATTTT.